This T cell receptor (beta chain) was observed in a study of T cell responses to AZD1222 COVID-19 vaccine. General observations from the study: Spike-specific TCR breadth and depth rose after two AZD1222 doses. Regions 160-218 and 743-854 dominated among vaccine-associated CD4 TCRs spanning spike. The sample set comprised mostly white British donors with more females, and clonal diversity was possibly underestimated. Reports say nearly half of spike-specific TCRs go after unmutated variant regions.

A word on this clone: Its specificity is not known.

There are 13 residues in the CDR3. Trimming shortened V by 2 bases and J by 7 bases, and 12 bases separated the two germline ends. CDR1 is SNHLY and CDR2 is FYNNEI in the germline V gene. The repertoire was sequenced with immunoSEQ multiplex PCR; TCRdb's copy has only in-frame clones and lacks some. Here the sample spans 100,000 to 150,000 clones, 85% to 90% being singletons. The sequence derives from an adult in good health. The chain uses TRBV2 and TRBJ2-7, with D uncertain. The specimen comprised peripheral blood, sampled on day 0 of AZD1222 vaccination. CDR3: CASSEPFRREQYF. CDR3 sequence (DNA): TGTGCCAGCAGTGAACCATTCCGTCGGGAGCAGTACTTC. Variable domain in full (rest from reference TRBV2 and TRBJ2-7): EPEVTQTPSHQVTQMGQEVILRCVPISNHLYFYWYRQILGQKVEFLVSFYNNEISEKSEIFDDQFSVERPDGSNFTLKIRSTKLEDSAMYFCASSEPFRREQYFGPGTRLTVT.